A single T cell receptor beta chain is shown here with its context. Together with a sample-barcoded 5' primer, a J-beta primer mix was included in a second PCR lasting roughly 6 to 12 cycles. Each cDNA molecule, via a template-switch adaptor with 12 random nucleotides, was tagged. In TCRdb, the 5' RACE reads were re-called with MiXCR into one record per CDR3 protein. The sample contains over 950,000 distinct CDR3 sequences, roughly 51% of which appear only once. Germline lookup yields CDR1 SGHTA and CDR2 FQGNSA. The CDR3 consists of 18 residues. With 7 bases clipped from V and 7 bases from J, the junction kept 25 bases outside the gene matches. Isolated per sample were at least 7 million PBMCs. These data originate in a study of blood T cells in healthy people across ages. Across the whole study: Every two T cells gave about one barcoded beta molecule via template switching.

Source material: blood. The V call is TRBV7-2, the J call TRBJ2-7; TRBD2 agrees at 7 bases. This clonotype was sampled from a woman aged 55-75 years in good health. Here the CDR3 DNA reads TGTGCCAGCACCAGAGACGCGGGACTACCGAGCTCCTACAATGAGCAGTACTTC. Its protein is CASTRDAGLPSSYNEQYF.